This T cell receptor (beta chain) was obtained from a study of blood T cell repertoires in COVID-19. Libraries were prepared by immunoSEQ multiplex PCR; TCRdb keeps only in-frame clonotypes and omits some of them. The sample has 110,000 to 150,000 clones, 80% to 90% seen once. Trimming removed 5 bases from V and 0 bases from J, with 18 bases in between. The germline V gene encodes CDR1 SGHTA and CDR2 FQGNSA. The CDR3 loop spans 17 amino acids. The TCR originated in a man in his 60s who had recovered from COVID-19. The chain recombines TRBV7-2 with TRBJ2-3; weak D call: TRBD2 (5 bases). The source material was PBMCs or T cells enriched from blood (not recorded which). The CDR3 spells CASSRRRGGPSTDTQYF. The CDR3 region has the DNA TGTGCCAGCAGCCGCCGGCGTGGCGGGCCGAGCACAGATACGCAGTATTTT.